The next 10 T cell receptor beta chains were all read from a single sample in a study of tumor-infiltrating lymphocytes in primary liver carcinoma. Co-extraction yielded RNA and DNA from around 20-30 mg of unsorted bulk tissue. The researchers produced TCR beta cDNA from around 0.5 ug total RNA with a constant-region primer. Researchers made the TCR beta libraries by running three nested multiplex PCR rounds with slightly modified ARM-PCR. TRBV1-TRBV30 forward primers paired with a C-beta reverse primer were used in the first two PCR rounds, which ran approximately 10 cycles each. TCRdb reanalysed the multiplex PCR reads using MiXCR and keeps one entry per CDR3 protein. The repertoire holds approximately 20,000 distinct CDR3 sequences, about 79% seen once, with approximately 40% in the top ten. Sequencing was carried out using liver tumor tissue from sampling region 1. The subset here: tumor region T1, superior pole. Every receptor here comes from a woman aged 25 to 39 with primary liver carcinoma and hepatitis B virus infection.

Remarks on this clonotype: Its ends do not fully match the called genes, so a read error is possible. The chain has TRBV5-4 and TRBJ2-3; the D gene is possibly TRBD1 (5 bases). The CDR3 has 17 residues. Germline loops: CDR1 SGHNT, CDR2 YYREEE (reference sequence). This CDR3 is CASSVDGHPPLADTQYF. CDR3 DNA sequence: TGTGCCAGCAGCGTAGACGGACACCCTCCACTCGCAGATACGCAATATTTT.

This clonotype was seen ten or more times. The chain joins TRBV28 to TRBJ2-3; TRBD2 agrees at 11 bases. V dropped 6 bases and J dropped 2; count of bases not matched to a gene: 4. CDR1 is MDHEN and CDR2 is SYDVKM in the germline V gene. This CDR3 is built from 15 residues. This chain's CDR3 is CASSRTSGPTDTQYF. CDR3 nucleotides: TGTGCCAGCAGCCGGACTAGCGGGCCCACAGATACGCAGTATTTT.

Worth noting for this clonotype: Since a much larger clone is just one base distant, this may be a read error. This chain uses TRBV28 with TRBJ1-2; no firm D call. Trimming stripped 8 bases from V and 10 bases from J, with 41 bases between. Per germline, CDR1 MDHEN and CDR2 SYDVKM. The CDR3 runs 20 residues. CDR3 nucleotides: TGTGCCAGCTCCACGGGCAGACTAGTTCCCCGTCAGTACACTAACTGTGACTACACCTTC. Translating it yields CASSTGRLVPRQYTNCDYTF.

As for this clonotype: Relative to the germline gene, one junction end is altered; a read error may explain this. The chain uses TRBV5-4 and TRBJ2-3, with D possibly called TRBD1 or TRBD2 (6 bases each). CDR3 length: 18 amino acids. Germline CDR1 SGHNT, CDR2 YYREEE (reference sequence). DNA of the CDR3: TGTGCCAGCAGTAGCCCGGCGGCTAGCGCGAGTCGGACAGATACGCATTATTTT. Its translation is CASSSPAASASRTDTHYF.

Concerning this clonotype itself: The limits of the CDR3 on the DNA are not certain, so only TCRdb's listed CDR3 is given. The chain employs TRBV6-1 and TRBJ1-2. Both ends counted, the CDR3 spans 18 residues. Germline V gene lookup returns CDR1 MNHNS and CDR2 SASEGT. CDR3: CAISERFLVLRSNYGCTF.

Here the CDR3 reads CASSYRSGGVGNEQFF. In nucleotides, the CDR3 is TGTGCCAGCTCATATAGGAGCGGGGGAGTGGGCAATGAGCAGTTCTTC. The chain links TRBV11-2 to TRBJ2-1, with 8 nucleotides matching TRBD2. Germline V CDR1 and CDR2: SGHAT, FQNNGV. V lost 8 bases, J lost 6 bases, and 15 bases stayed unmatched. The CDR3 is 16 residues long.

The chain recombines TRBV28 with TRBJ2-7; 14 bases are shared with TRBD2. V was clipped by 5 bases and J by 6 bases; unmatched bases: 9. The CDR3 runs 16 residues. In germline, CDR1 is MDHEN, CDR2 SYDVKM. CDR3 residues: CASSLWGLAGAGEQYF. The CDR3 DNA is TGTGCCAGCAGTCTTTGGGGACTAGCGGGAGCTGGCGAGCAGTACTTC.

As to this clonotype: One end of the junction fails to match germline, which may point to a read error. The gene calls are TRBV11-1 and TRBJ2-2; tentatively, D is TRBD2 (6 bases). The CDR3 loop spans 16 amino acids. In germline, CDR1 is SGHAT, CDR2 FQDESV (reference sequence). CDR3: CASSLMGGTNTGKLFF. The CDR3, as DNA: TGTGCCAGCAGCTTAATGGGGGGTACGAACACCGGGAAGCTGTTCTTT.

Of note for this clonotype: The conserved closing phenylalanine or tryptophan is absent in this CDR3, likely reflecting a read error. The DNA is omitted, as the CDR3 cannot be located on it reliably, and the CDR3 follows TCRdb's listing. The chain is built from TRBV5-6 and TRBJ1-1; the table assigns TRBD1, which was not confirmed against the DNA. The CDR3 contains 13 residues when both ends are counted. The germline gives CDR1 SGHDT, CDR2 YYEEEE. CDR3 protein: CASSFWGRRGTFL.

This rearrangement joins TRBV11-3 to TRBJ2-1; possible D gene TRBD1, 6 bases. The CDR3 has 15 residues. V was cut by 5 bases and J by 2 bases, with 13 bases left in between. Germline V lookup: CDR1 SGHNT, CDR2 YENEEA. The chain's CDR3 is CASSPGVGAYNEQFF. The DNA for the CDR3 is TGTGCCAGCAGCCCAGGGGTGGGGGCCTACAATGAGCAGTTCTTC.